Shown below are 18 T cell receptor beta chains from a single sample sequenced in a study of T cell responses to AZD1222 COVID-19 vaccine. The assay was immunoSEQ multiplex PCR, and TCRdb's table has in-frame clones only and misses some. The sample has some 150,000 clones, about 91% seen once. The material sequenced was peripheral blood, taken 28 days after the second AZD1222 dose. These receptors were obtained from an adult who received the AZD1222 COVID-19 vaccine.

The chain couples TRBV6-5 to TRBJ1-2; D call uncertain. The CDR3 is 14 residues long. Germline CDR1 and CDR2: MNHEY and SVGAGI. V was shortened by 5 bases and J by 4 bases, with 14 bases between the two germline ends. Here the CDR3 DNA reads TGTGCCAGCAGTCGAACCCCGAGTTTCTATGGCTACACCTTC. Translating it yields CASSRTPSFYGYTF.

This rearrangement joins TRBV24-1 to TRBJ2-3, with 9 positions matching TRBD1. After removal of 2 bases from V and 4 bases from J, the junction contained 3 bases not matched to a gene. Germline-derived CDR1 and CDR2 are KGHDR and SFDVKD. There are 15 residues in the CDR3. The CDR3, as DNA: TGTGCCACCAGTGATTGGGACAGGGCCGCAGATACGCAGTATTTT. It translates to CATSDWDRAADTQYF.

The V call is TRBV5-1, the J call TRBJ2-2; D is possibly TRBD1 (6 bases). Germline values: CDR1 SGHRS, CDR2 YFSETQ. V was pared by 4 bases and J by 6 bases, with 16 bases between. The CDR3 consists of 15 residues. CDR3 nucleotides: TGCGCCAGCAGCCAGGACAGCCGAGCATCCGGGGAGCTGTTTTTT. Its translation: CASSQDSRASGELFF.

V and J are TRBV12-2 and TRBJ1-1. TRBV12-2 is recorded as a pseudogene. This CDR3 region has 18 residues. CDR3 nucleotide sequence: TGTGCAAGTCGCTTAGTGCGGGGGGCAACGCGTCGGTTCACTGAAGCTTTCTTT. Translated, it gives CASRLVRGATRRFTEAFF.

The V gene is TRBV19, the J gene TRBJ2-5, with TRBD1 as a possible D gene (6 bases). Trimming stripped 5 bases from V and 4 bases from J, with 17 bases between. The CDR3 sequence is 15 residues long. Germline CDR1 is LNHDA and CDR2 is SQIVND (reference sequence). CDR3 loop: CASSVNRALRETQYF. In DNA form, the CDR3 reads TGTGCCAGTAGTGTAAACAGGGCACTCCGAGAGACCCAGTACTTC.

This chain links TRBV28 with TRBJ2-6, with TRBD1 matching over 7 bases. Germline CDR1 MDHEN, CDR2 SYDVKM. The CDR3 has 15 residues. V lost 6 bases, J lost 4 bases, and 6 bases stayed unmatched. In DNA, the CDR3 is TGTGCCAGCAGCAAAACAGGGGCGGGGGCCAACGTCCTGACTTTC. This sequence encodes CASSKTGAGANVLTF.

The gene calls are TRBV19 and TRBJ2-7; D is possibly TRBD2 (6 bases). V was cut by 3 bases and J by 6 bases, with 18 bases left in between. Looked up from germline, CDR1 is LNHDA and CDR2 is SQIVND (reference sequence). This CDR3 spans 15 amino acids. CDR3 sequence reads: CASSIVGAAGGEQYF. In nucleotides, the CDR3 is TGTGCCAGTAGTATTGTAGGAGCGGCCGGGGGCGAGCAGTACTTC.

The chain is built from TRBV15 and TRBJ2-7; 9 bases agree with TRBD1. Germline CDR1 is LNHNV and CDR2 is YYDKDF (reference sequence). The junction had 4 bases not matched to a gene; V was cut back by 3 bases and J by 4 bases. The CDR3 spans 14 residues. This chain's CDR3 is CATSRDRGGYEQYF. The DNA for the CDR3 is TGTGCCACCAGCAGGGACAGGGGAGGATACGAGCAGTACTTC. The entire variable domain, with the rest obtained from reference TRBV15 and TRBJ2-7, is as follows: DAMVIQNPRYQVTQFGKPVTLSCSQTLNHNVMYWYQQKSSQAPKLLFHYYDKDFNNEADTPDNFQSRRPNTSFCFLDIRSPGLGDTAMYLCATSRDRGGYEQYFGPGTRLTVT.

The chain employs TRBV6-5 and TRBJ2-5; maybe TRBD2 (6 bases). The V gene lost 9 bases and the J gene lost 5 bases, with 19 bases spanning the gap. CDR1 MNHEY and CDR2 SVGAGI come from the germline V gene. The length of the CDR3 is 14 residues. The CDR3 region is CASSLSGGRETQYF. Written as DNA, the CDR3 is TGTGCCAGTTCCCTCTCTGGGGGGAGGGAGACCCAGTACTTC.

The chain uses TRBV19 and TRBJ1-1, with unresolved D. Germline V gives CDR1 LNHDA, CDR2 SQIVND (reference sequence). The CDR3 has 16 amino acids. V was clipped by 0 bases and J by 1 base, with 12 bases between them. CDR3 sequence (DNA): TGTGCCAGTAGTATAGACCGGGAGGTTGAGAACACTGAAGCTTTCTTT. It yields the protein CASSIDREVENTEAFF.

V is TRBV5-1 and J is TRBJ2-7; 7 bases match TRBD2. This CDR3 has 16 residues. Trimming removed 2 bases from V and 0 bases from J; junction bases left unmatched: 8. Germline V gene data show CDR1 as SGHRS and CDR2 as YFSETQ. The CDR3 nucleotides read TGCGCCAGCAGCTTCGTTGGACTAGACAACTCCTACGAGCAGTACTTC. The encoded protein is CASSFVGLDNSYEQYF.

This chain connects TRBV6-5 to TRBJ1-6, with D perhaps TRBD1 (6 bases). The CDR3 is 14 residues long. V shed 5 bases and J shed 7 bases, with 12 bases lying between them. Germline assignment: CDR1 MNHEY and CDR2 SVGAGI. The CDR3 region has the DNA TGTGCCAGCAGTCCGAGGGGGTGGAATTCACCCCTCCACTTT. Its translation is CASSPRGWNSPLHF.

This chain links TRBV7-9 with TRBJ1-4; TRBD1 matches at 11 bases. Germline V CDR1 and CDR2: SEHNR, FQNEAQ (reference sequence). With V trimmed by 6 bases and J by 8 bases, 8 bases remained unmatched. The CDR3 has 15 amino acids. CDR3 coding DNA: TGTGCCAGCAGTCCCGGACAGGGGGCACGGGAAAAACTGTTTTTT. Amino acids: CASSPGQGAREKLFF.

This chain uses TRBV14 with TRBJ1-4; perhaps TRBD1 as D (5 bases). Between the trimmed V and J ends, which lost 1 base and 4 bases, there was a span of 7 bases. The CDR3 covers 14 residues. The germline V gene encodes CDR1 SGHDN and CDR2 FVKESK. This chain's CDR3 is CASSQVRDNEKLFF. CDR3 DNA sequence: TGTGCCAGCAGCCAAGTCAGGGATAATGAAAAACTGTTTTTT.

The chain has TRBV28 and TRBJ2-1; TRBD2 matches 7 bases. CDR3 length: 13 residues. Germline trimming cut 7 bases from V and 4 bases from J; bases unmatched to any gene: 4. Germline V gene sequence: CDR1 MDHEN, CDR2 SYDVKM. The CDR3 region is CASKWRGYNEQFF. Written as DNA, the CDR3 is TGTGCCAGCAAGTGGCGGGGGTACAATGAGCAGTTCTTC.

CDR3 coding DNA: TGTGCCAGCAGTCCACTCGGGACAGGGGGAACCTACGAGCAGTACTTC. Encoded protein: CASSPLGTGGTYEQYF. This chain uses TRBV6-2 or TRBV6-3 with TRBJ2-7, with 11 bases fitting TRBD1. The junction had 8 bases not matched to a gene; V was cut back by 5 bases and J by 2 bases. The germline V gene has CDR1 MNHEY and CDR2 SVGEGT. This CDR3 is 16 amino acids long.

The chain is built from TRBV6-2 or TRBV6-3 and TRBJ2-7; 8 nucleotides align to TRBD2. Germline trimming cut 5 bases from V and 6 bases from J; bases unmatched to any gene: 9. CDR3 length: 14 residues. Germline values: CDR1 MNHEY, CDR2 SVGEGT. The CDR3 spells CASSPPGLASEQYF. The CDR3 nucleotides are TGTGCCAGCAGTCCCCCTGGACTAGCATCCGAGCAGTACTTC.

The CDR3 sequence: CASTRALIGNEQFF. CDR3 bases: TGTGCCAGCACCCGGGCCTTGATTGGCAATGAGCAGTTCTTC. V usage is TRBV2 and J usage is TRBJ2-1, with D unclear. Trimming removed 7 bases at V and 6 bases at J, with 16 bases between. This CDR3 is built from 14 residues. Germline V gene sequence: CDR1 SNHLY, CDR2 FYNNEI.